This paragraph covers one T cell receptor (beta chain) sequence. As yet, its antigen is unknown. The data derive from a study of T cell repertoires in cytomegalovirus infection. Looked up from germline, CDR1 is KGHDR and CDR2 is SFDVKD. This CDR3 contains 15 residues. Trimming stripped 1 base from V and 8 bases from J, with 14 bases between. From the reads, TCRdb called clonotypes with MiXCR, one entry per CDR3 protein. Of about 310,000 distinct CDR3 sequences in the sample, 20% to 25% were seen once. The V gene is TRBV24-1, the J gene TRBJ2-1; D possibly corresponds to TRBD2 (5 bases). Sample: cultured PBMCs, taken from culture after CMV antigen stimulation. The receptor was isolated from a human donor in good health (CMV status not recorded). Some clones in this sample may be carry-over from other donors' samples. Here the CDR3 reads CATSDLEGEGDEQFF. The CDR3 DNA reads as TGTGCCACCAGTGATTTAGAGGGAGAGGGCGATGAGCAGTTCTTC.